The present entry profiles one T cell receptor (beta chain) with its context. The table came from immunoSEQ multiplex PCR; TCRdb's copy has only in-frame clones and leaves some out. The sample gives approximately 310,000 clones, roughly 85% of which show up once; 1.5% to 2% is in the top ten. The data stem from a study of blood T cell repertoires in COVID-19. Participant-reported clinical history was the basis for cohort assignment. The V segment lost 0 bases and the J segment 7 bases; nucleotides outside the gene matches: 7. The CDR3 extends over 16 amino acids. Germline-derived CDR1 and CDR2 are LGHNA and YNFKEQ.

The TCR sequence derives from a woman in her 30s who had been exposed to COVID-19. Sample: PBMCs or T cells enriched from blood (not recorded which). The chain carries TRBV4-2 and TRBJ2-1, with 9 bases matching TRBD1. The CDR3 region is CASSQERQGVKNEQFF. CDR3 nucleotides: TGTGCCAGCAGCCAAGAACGACAGGGGGTAAAGAATGAGCAGTTCTTC.